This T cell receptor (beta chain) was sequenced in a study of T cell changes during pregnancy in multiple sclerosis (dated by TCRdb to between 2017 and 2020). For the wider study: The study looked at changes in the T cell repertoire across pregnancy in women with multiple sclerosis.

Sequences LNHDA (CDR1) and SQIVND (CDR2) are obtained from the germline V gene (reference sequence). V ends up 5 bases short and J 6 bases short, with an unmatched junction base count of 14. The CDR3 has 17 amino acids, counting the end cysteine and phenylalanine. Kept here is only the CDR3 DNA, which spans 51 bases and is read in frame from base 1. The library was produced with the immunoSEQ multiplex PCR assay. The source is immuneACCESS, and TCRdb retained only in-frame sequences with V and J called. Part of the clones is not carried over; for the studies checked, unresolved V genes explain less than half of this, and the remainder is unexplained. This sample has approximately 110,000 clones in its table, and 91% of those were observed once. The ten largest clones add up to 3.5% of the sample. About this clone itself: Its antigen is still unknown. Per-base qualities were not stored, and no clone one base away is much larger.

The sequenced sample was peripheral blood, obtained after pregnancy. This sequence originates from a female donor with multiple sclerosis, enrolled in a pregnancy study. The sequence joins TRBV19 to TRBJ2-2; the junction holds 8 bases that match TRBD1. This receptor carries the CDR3 CASSVTPDRGQSGELFF. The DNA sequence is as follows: TGTGCCAGTAGTGTCACCCCCGACAGGGGTCAATCCGGGGAGCTGTTTTTT.